One and the same sample provided the 29 T cell receptor beta chains below, sequenced in a study of Ad26.COV2.S vaccination and SARS-CoV-2 variants. Assay used: immunoSEQ multiplex PCR; TCRdb lists only in-frame clones, some missing. The sample holds approximately 350,000 clones, around 87% seen once. Treatment noted: some 20 received Ad26.COV2.S at low or high dose, single or two shots; a few received placebo; per-sample allocation not given. Specimen acquisition occurred on day 63 following the initial vaccine or placebo injection. Specimen: peripheral blood, collected in a trial of Ad26.COV2.S vaccine versus placebo. The receptors come from a person between 18 and 65 years old who received the Ad26.COV2.S COVID-19 vaccine or a placebo.

CDR3 sequence (DNA): TGTGCCAGCGGGGCTAGCGGGGGGGCGGTAGATACGCAGTATTTT. This codes for CASGASGGAVDTQYF. The gene calls are TRBV28 and TRBJ2-3; 12 nucleotides line up with TRBD2. With V trimmed by 8 bases and J by 5 bases, 8 bases remained unmatched. The CDR3 has 15 amino acids. Germline V gene data show CDR1 as MDHEN and CDR2 as SYDVKM.

About this clone: This same CDR3 is encoded by further DNA sequences in the sample. This rearrangement joins TRBV10-3 to TRBJ2-3; the D gene could be TRBD1 or TRBD2 (5 bases each). With 2 bases removed from V and 0 bases from J, the gap between germline ends came to 6 bases. Germline V lookup: CDR1 ENHRY, CDR2 SYGVKD. The CDR3 contains 14 residues. CDR3 region: CAISEGDSTDTQYF. The CDR3 bases are TGTGCCATCAGTGAGGGGGACAGCACAGATACGCAGTATTTT.

The gene calls are TRBV29-1 and TRBJ1-2; weak D call: TRBD1 (5 bases). Trimming stripped 3 bases from V and 6 bases from J, with 14 bases between. Germline CDR1 is SQVTM and CDR2 is ANQGSEA. This CDR3 region has 13 residues. The CDR3 protein is CSVDRASGDGYTF. The CDR3 DNA reads as TGCAGCGTTGACAGGGCCTCTGGGGATGGCTACACCTTC.

This chain joins TRBV9 and TRBJ2-5; D ambiguous. CDR1 is SGDLS and CDR2 is YYNGEE in the germline V gene. The CDR3 spans 14 residues. Trimming took off 0 bases at V and 2 bases at J, with 8 bases between the two ends. In nucleotides, the CDR3 is TGTGCCAGCAGCGTAGGCGACGGGCAAGAGACCCAGTACTTC. Amino acid sequence: CASSVGDGQETQYF.

The rearrangement uses TRBV5-6 and TRBJ2-3; 12 bases match TRBD2. There are 16 residues in the CDR3. Unmatched junction bases numbered 5, after V lost 0 bases and J lost 6 bases. CDR1 and CDR2 from the germline V gene are SGHDT and YYEEEE. The CDR3: CASSLGLAGAGDTQYF. CDR3 nucleotides: TGTGCCAGCAGCTTGGGACTAGCGGGGGCGGGGGATACGCAGTATTTT.

This clone has only a few counts. This sequence joins TRBV30 and TRBJ1-1, with D perhaps TRBD1 (6 bases). Looked up from germline, CDR1 is GTSNPN and CDR2 is SVGIG (reference sequence). This CDR3 contains 13 residues. The chain's CDR3 is CASTKGQPFGAFF. Written as DNA, the CDR3 is TGTGCGTCCACGAAGGGACAACCCTTCGGAGCTTTCTTT.

This clone has just one count. The chain joins TRBV5-1 to TRBJ2-7, with D possibly being TRBD1 (5 bases). CDR1 is SGHRS and CDR2 is YFSETQ in the germline V gene. The CDR3 is 14 residues long. The V gene lost 0 bases and the J gene lost 5 bases, with 12 bases spanning the gap. The CDR3 here is CASSLGQGTNEQYF. The CDR3 DNA is TGCGCCAGCAGCTTGGGGCAGGGTACCAACGAGCAGTACTTC.

This chain uses TRBV4-3 with TRBJ2-5; 9 bases match TRBD1. The germline V gene encodes CDR1 LGHNA and CDR2 YSLEER. This CDR3 has 18 amino acids. After removal of 1 base from V and 9 bases from J, the junction contained 18 bases not matched to a gene. The CDR3 sequence is CASSQAGGGRDRAMPQYF. The CDR3 nucleotides read TGCGCCAGCAGCCAAGCAGGGGGAGGAAGGGACAGGGCCATGCCCCAGTACTTC.

The chain combines TRBV30 with TRBJ1-1; perhaps TRBD1 as D (6 bases). Trimming pared 3 bases from V and 0 bases from J, leaving 11 bases between. CDR1 and CDR2 (germline): GTSNPN, SVGIG (reference sequence). CDR3 length: 14 amino acids. The CDR3 is CAWRRGVMNTEAFF. DNA of the CDR3: TGTGCCTGGAGAAGGGGGGTTATGAACACTGAAGCTTTCTTT.

The V gene is TRBV3-1 (or the pseudogene TRBV3-2), the J gene TRBJ2-5; 9 positions match TRBD1. The CDR3 extends over 16 amino acids. CDR1 is LGHDT and CDR2 is YNNKEL in the germline V gene (reference sequence). After removal of 4 bases from V and 5 bases from J, the junction contained 11 bases not matched to a gene. CDR3 residues: CASSRYRDREVETQYF. The CDR3 DNA sequence: TGTGCCAGCAGCCGCTACCGGGACAGGGAGGTCGAGACCCAGTACTTC.

The CDR3: CASSLDREKYF. CDR3 sequence (DNA): TGTGCCAGCAGCCTGGACAGGGAGAAGTACTTC. This sequence joins TRBV5-6 and TRBJ2-7; 8 bases map to TRBD1. The CDR3 consists of 11 residues. With V trimmed by 4 bases and J by 11 bases, 5 bases remained unmatched. Germline values: CDR1 SGHDT, CDR2 YYEEEE.

The CDR3 coding sequence is TGCGCCAGCAGCCAAGACCGACAGAATAATTCACCCCTCCACTTT. This translates into CASSQDRQNNSPLHF. This sequence joins TRBV4-1 and TRBJ1-6, with D perhaps matching TRBD1 (5 bases). The CDR3 loop spans 15 amino acids. Trimming shortened V by 0 bases and J by 5 bases, and 8 bases separated the two germline ends. Germline CDR1 and CDR2: MGHRA and YSYEKL.

V gene TRBV2 combines with J gene TRBJ1-2; the D gene is possibly TRBD1 (5 bases). This CDR3 comprises 13 residues. V lost 4 bases and J lost 8, with 14 bases in between. CDR1 and CDR2 from the germline V gene are SNHLY and FYNNEI. The CDR3 DNA follows: TGTGCCAGCAGTGTAAAGGGGTTTGAGGGCTACACCTTC. Translated: CASSVKGFEGYTF.

V gene TRBV2 combines with J gene TRBJ2-2; D remains unclear. The CDR3 spans 11 residues. Germline CDR1 reads SNHLY; CDR2 reads FYNNEI. The V gene lost 7 bases and the J gene lost 5 bases, with 5 bases spanning the gap. CDR3: CASKGTGELFF. The DNA for the CDR3 is TGTGCCAGCAAAGGGACCGGGGAGCTGTTTTTT.

The chain links TRBV9 to TRBJ1-2; TRBD1 agrees at 11 bases. The junction had 15 bases not matched to a gene; V was cut back by 4 bases and J by 1 base. Germline V gene sequence: CDR1 SGDLS, CDR2 YYNGEE. This CDR3 is built from 19 residues. CDR3 coding DNA: TGTGCCAGCAGCAACCCCCTTGGGACAGGGGGATTATTTAACTATGGCTACACCTTC. It translates to CASSNPLGTGGLFNYGYTF.

The gene calls are TRBV6-5 and TRBJ1-6; D not resolved. Germline V lookup: CDR1 MNHEY, CDR2 SVGAGI. V lost 8 bases to trimming and J lost 3 bases, with 11 bases between them. The CDR3 is made up of 14 amino acids. The CDR3 loop is CASGPSNYNSPLHF. The CDR3 nucleotides are TGTGCCAGCGGCCCGTCAAACTATAATTCACCCCTCCACTTT.

The rearrangement joins TRBV18 to TRBJ1-3; 8 bases are shared with TRBD1. The CDR3 runs to 18 residues. J lost 2 bases, V lost 0 bases, and 9 bases had no gene match. CDR1 and CDR2 (germline): KGHSH, LQKENI. The CDR3 loop reads CASSPPAGGLKAGNTIYF. Here the CDR3 DNA reads TGTGCCAGCTCACCACCGGCAGGGGGCCTGAAGGCTGGAAACACCATATATTTT. Complete variable domain (other parts from reference TRBV18 and TRBJ1-3): NAGVMQNPRHLVRRRGQEARLRCSPMKGHSHVYWYRQLPEEGLKFMVYLQKENIIDESGMPKERFSAEFPKEGPSILRIQQVVRGDSAAYFCASSPPAGGLKAGNTIYFGEGSWLTVV.

CDR3 nucleotides: TGTGCCAGCAGACGGACAGGGGGGGGTAACTATGGCTACACCTTC. Its translation: CASRRTGGGNYGYTF. The V call is TRBV27, the J call TRBJ1-2, with 10 bases that match TRBD1. V gave up 6 bases and J gave up 1 base; unmatched junction bases: 5. The CDR3 sequence is 15 residues long. Looked up from germline, CDR1 is MNHEY and CDR2 is SMNVEV (reference sequence).

The chain employs TRBV30 and TRBJ1-1, with D unclear. The CDR3 contains 12 residues. CDR1 is GTSNPN and CDR2 is SVGIG in the germline V gene (reference sequence). The CDR3 DNA reads TGTGCTTCGGGAGGGTATAACACTGAAGCTTTCTTT. The encoded protein is CASGGYNTEAFF.

The rearrangement links TRBV27 to TRBJ1-5; TRBD1 matches 9 bases. The length of the CDR3 is 13 residues. After removal of 5 bases from V and 7 bases from J, the junction contained 3 bases not matched to a gene. Per germline, CDR1 MNHEY and CDR2 SMNVEV (reference sequence). The CDR3 here is CASSRTGEQPQHF. In DNA form, the CDR3 reads TGTGCCAGCAGTCGGACAGGGGAACAGCCCCAGCATTTT.

The V and J genes are TRBV9 and TRBJ2-7; D possibly matches TRBD1 or TRBD2 (5 bases each). Trimming shortened V by 0 bases and J by 3 bases, and 13 bases separated the two germline ends. Looked up from germline, CDR1 is SGDLS and CDR2 is YYNGEE. CDR3 length: 15 residues. The CDR3 loop reads CASSVVGTEVYEQYF. The CDR3 DNA sequence: TGTGCCAGCAGCGTAGTTGGGACGGAGGTCTACGAGCAGTACTTC.

The V and J genes are TRBV5-1 and TRBJ2-1; D gene unclear. This CDR3 region has 12 residues. Trimming left V 0 bases short and J 10 bases short, with 8 bases between. Germline V lookup: CDR1 SGHRS, CDR2 YFSETQ. As DNA, the CDR3 is TGCGCCAGCAGCTTGGTGGCAGACGAGCAGTTCTTC. Translation gives CASSLVADEQFF.

V gene TRBV6-2 or TRBV6-3 combines with J gene TRBJ1-1; possibly TRBD1 for D (6 bases). Germline-derived CDR1 and CDR2 are MNHEY and SVGEGT. This CDR3 contains 14 residues. The germline V and J ends were trimmed by 2 bases and 1 base, with 8 bases remaining between them. CDR3 in amino acids: CASSYPTGNTEAFF. CDR3 nucleotides: TGTGCCAGCAGTTACCCGACAGGGAACACTGAAGCTTTCTTT.

The genes are TRBV12-3 or TRBV12-4 and TRBJ1-1; D call uncertain. The CDR3 covers 13 residues. V was clipped by 3 bases and J by 10 bases, with 15 bases between them. The CDR3, as DNA: TGTGCCAGCAGTTTCGTCCCGGACCATGCAGCTTTCTTT. Its translation: CASSFVPDHAAFF.

This rearrangement joins TRBV30 to TRBJ1-1; D not resolved. CDR1 is GTSNPN and CDR2 is SVGIG in the germline V gene (reference sequence). The ends were cut back, 5 bases at V and 8 bases at J, with 18 bases in the middle. The length of the CDR3 is 13 residues. In DNA, the CDR3 is TGTGCCTGGGACCTCCGGCCAGCCGGAGAAGCTTTCTTT. Its translation is CAWDLRPAGEAFF.

The rearrangement joins TRBV11-2 to TRBJ1-4; D is ambiguous. V was pared by 5 bases and J by 7 bases, with 11 bases between. CDR1 is SGHAT, CDR2 FQNNGV, per germline. CDR3 length: 13 amino acids. Written as DNA, the CDR3 is TGTGCCAGCAGCCTCGGTGTGGTTGAAAAACTGTTTTTT. As protein: CASSLGVVEKLFF.

This clone was recorded once. Relative to the germline gene, one junction end is altered; a read error may explain this. This rearrangement joins TRBV14 to TRBJ2-1; D remains ambiguous. Germline V lookup: CDR1 SGHDN, CDR2 FVKESK. The CDR3 has 11 amino acids. The CDR3 region is CASSRYHEQFF. CDR3 sequence (DNA): TGTGCCAGCAGCCGCTACCATGAGCAGTTCTTC.

This clone has just a few counts. J is TRBJ1-1 and V is TRBV6-5, with D hard to call. The CDR3 is made up of 12 amino acids. The germline V gene has CDR1 MNHEY and CDR2 SVGAGI. Trimming pared 6 bases from V and 4 bases from J, leaving 9 bases between. The CDR3 loop reads CASRDGFTEAFF. CDR3 sequence (DNA): TGTGCCAGCAGGGACGGATTCACTGAAGCTTTCTTT.

The V and J genes are TRBV30 and TRBJ2-7; TRBD1 aligns across 8 bases. V was clipped by 5 bases and J by 7 bases; unmatched bases: 10. Germline V CDR1 and CDR2: GTSNPN, SVGIG (reference sequence). The CDR3 totals 13 residues. This CDR3 is CAWETGEIGEQYF. CDR3 DNA sequence: TGTGCCTGGGAGACAGGGGAAATCGGGGAGCAGTACTTC. The whole variable domain, filled in from reference TRBV30 and TRBJ2-7, reads SQTIHQWPATLVQPVGSPLSLECTVEGTSNPNLYWYRQAAGRGLQLLFYSVGIGQISSEVPQNLSASRPQDRQFILSSKKLLLSDSGFYLCAWETGEIGEQYFGPGTRLTVT.